This T cell receptor (beta chain) was identified in a study of cytomegalovirus exposure and HLA in healthy donors. As for the study in general: Falling in the Caucasian-associated ancestry cluster were about 83% of about 400 genotyped donors.

This CDR3 has 15 amino acids. Germline V lookup: CDR1 SGHTA, CDR2 FQGNSA. The V and J ends lost 5 bases and 4 bases respectively, with 17 bases between them. In the PCR, 60 Vbeta and 13 Jbeta primers were used. Only in-frame clones appear in the TCRdb table, and some are missing; sequencing was by immunoSEQ multiplex PCR. The sample records about 140,000 clones, roughly 79% being singletons. As for this clone: Its target is not known.

Findings and limits, study-wide: Roughly even sequencing depth across donors was the assumption behind the presence/absence analyses. In a later analysis, specific HLA alleles were associated with 15,000 to 20,000 TCR beta sequences at a 0.05 false discovery rate.

The V call is TRBV7-2, the J call TRBJ1-2; weak D call: TRBD1 (5 bases). The sequenced sample was PBMCs. The TCR comes from a woman aged 60-70 years in good health and CMV-seropositive. DNA of the CDR3: TGTGCCAGCAGCCAGGGTTCGACAGAACCCTATGGCTACACCTTC. This gives the protein CASSQGSTEPYGYTF.